The present T cell receptor beta chain was sequenced within a study of Tregs in tolerant kidney transplant recipients. Only in-frame clones appear in the TCRdb table, and some are missing; sequencing was by immunoSEQ multiplex PCR. The top ten hold about 0.37% of the sample, which has tens of thousands of clones, roughly 89% seen once. Unstimulated Tregs (CD4+CD25+CD127-) and CD4+CD25- non-Tregs were sorted from PBMCs. Study outcomes and limitations: Few patients were studied, so findings need validation in larger groups. Activated donor B cell expansion appeared to reveal the most relevant donor-specific TCRbeta repertoire. Biological reproducibility was not directly addressed in this study.

Remarks on this clone: The antigen is unknown.

There are 22 residues in the CDR3. V was pared by 2 bases and J by 4 bases, with 23 bases of the junction left unmatched. CDR1 is MNHNS, CDR2 SASEGT, per germline. The V gene is TRBV6-1, the J gene TRBJ2-5, with TRBD1 identical over 12 bases. This clonotype was obtained from a human donor who received a combined kidney and bone marrow transplant. The input for sequencing was CD4+ T cells from blood, taken before the transplant. CDR3 bases: TGTGCCAGCAGTGAATTTCCAACCAACTTAATTGGGACAGGGGGCCAATTAGAGACCCAGTACTTC. Residues: CASSEFPTNLIGTGGQLETQYF.